The source of this TCR beta chain is a study of blood T cell repertoires in COVID-19. Profiling relied on immunoSEQ multiplex PCR, and the TCRdb table lists in-frame clones only, not all of them. This table holds approximately 330,000 clones, roughly 89% found once. The CDR3 covers 12 residues. Germline V lookup: CDR1 DFQATT, CDR2 SNEGSKA (reference sequence). V dropped 3 bases and J dropped 7 bases, with 10 bases sitting between them. The chain joins TRBV20-1 to TRBJ1-5, with D unresolved. The sequence came from a woman in her thirties who had recovered from COVID-19. Sequencing was done on a sample of PBMCs or T cells enriched from blood (not recorded which). The CDR3 nucleotides are TGCAGTGCTAGTAGGCCGGGGCAGCCCCAGCATTTT. Translating it yields CSASRPGQPQHF.